The 4 T cell receptor beta chains presented below share a single source sample, sequenced in a study of shared clonotypes between healthy human individuals. The data were produced by immunoSEQ multiplex PCR, yet TCRdb's version contains in-frame clones alone and is incomplete. The sample yields around 2.1 million clones, approximately 94% seen once. The sample consisted of naive CD4+ T cells sorted from blood. Stated subset: CD45RA+ positively selected. The receptors originated from a man aged 18 to 29 in good health.

This chain connects TRBV7-2 to TRBJ2-4; the match to TRBD2 covers 10 bases. The trim removed 5 bases at V and 5 bases at J, leaving 3 bases unmatched. Germline V gene data show CDR1 as SGHTA and CDR2 as FQGNSA. The CDR3 has 14 amino acids. The CDR3 reads CASSPGLAENIQYF. The CDR3 DNA reads TGTGCCAGCAGCCCTGGACTAGCGGAAAACATTCAGTACTTC.

The V and J genes are TRBV5-4 and TRBJ2-1, with TRBD1 matching over 7 bases. The CDR3 extends over 16 amino acids. Germline V lookup: CDR1 SGHNT, CDR2 YYREEE (reference sequence). The V gene end was trimmed by 1 base and the J gene end by 1 base; junction bases not matched to a gene: 5. CDR3 DNA sequence: TGTGCCAGCAGCTTGTCTTGGGACAGATCCTACAATGAGCAGTTCTTC. Protein product: CASSLSWDRSYNEQFF.

The rearrangement links TRBV28 to TRBJ1-4, with 7 bases identical to TRBD1. Losses at the gene ends were 7 bases for V and 8 bases for J; bases not matched to a gene: 10. Germline V CDR1 and CDR2: MDHEN, SYDVKM. The CDR3 length is 14 residues. The CDR3 is CASNKRTGREKLFF. The CDR3 coding sequence is TGTGCCAGCAATAAAAGGACAGGCAGGGAAAAACTGTTTTTT.

The chain recombines TRBV4-3 with TRBJ2-1, with 12 bases aligning to TRBD2. V gave up 0 bases and J gave up 12 bases; unmatched junction bases: 0. This CDR3 contains 13 residues. Germline loops: CDR1 LGHNA, CDR2 YSLEER. CDR3 region: CASSQELAGGQFF. CDR3 DNA: TGCGCCAGCAGCCAAGAACTAGCGGGGGGGCAGTTCTTC.